A selection of T cell receptor beta chains follows, all from one sample in a study of OX40 agonist ivuxolimab in advanced cancers. TCRdb keeps only in-frame clones here, not all; method: immunoSEQ multiplex PCR. The data hold tens of thousands of clones, with around 90% observed a single time. The specimen was CD4+ or CD8+ T cells sorted from blood, collected in a trial of the OX40 agonist ivuxolimab. Receptors were obtained from an adult with an advanced solid tumor such as melanoma, head and neck, liver or kidney cancer. Both conserved end residues are part of each CDR3. Fields, in order: clone size, D gene, J gene, V gene, CDR3 protein, CDR3 DNA. D genes are given only for firm matches. A row's size may be missing; if present it is once, few, many or a size class.

size: NA; D: TRBD2; J: TRBJ2-3; V: TRBV6-1; CDR3: CASSVSGGGTDTQYF; DNA: TGTGCCAGCAGTGTTAGCGGGGGGGGCACAGATACGCAGTATTTT
size: NA; D: NA; J: TRBJ1-1; V: TRBV11-2; CDR3: CASSRSVYNTEAFF; DNA: TGTGCCAGCAGCCGGTCGGTCTATAACACTGAAGCTTTCTTT
size: NA; D: TRBD1; J: TRBJ1-2; V: TRBV5-1; CDR3: CASSLSTGDALGYTF; DNA: TGCGCCAGCAGCTTGTCCACAGGGGACGCCCTTGGCTACACCTTC
size: NA; D: NA; J: TRBJ1-5; V: TRBV4-1; CDR3: CASSRDSYYSNQPQHF; DNA: TGCGCCAGCAGCCGAGACAGTTATTACAGCAATCAGCCCCAGCATTTT
size: NA; D: NA; J: TRBJ2-2; V: TRBV19; CDR3: CASSWGTNTGELFF; DNA: TGTGCCAGTAGTTGGGGGACCAACACCGGGGAGCTGTTTTTT
size: few; D: TRBD2; J: TRBJ2-7; V: TRBV4-2; CDR3: CASSHPTSGSYEQYF; DNA: TGTGCCAGCAGCCACCCTACTAGCGGGAGTTACGAGCAGTACTTC
size: NA; D: TRBD1; J: TRBJ1-2; V: TRBV5-1; CDR3: CASSPGQGRYGYTF; DNA: TGCGCCAGCAGCCCTGGACAGGGGAGGTATGGCTACACCTTC
size: NA; D: TRBD2; J: TRBJ2-5; V: TRBV9; CDR3: CASSPTSVQETQYF; DNA: TGTGCCAGCAGCCCGACTAGCGTTCAAGAGACCCAGTACTTC
size: NA; D: NA; J: TRBJ1-2; V: TRBV7-7; CDR3: CASSPPSNYGYTF; DNA: TGTGCTAGCAGCCCTCCCTCAAACTATGGCTACACCTTC
size: NA; D: TRBD1; J: TRBJ2-2; V: TRBV2; CDR3: CASSRTGSNTGELFF; DNA: TGTGCCAGCAGCCGGACAGGGAGCAACACCGGGGAGCTGTTTTTT
size: NA; D: NA; J: TRBJ2-1; V: TRBV5-1; CDR3: CASSLDLGGEDEQFF; DNA: TGCGCCAGCAGCTTGGATTTGGGGGGCGAGGATGAGCAGTTCTTC
size: NA; D: TRBD2; J: TRBJ2-3; V: TRBV27; CDR3: CASRRTSENTQYF; DNA: TGTGCCAGCAGGAGGACTAGCGAAAATACGCAGTATTTT
size: NA; D: TRBD1; J: TRBJ2-2; V: TRBV18; CDR3: CASSPSGTGATGELFF; DNA: TGTGCCAGCTCACCCTCCGGGACAGGGGCAACCGGGGAGCTGTTTTTT
size: NA; D: NA; J: TRBJ2-5; V: TRBV7-2; CDR3: CASSRPRGTQYF; DNA: TGTGCCAGCAGCCGGCCTAGAGGGACCCAGTACTTC
size: NA; D: TRBD1; J: TRBJ1-3; V: TRBV6-1; CDR3: CASSEAGRGQVNTIYF; DNA: TGTGCCAGCAGTGAAGCCGGGAGGGGGCAGGTGAACACCATATATTTT
size: NA; D: TRBD1; J: TRBJ2-7; V: TRBV6-1; CDR3: CASGTGWYEQYF; DNA: TGTGCCAGCGGGACAGGCTGGTACGAGCAGTACTTC
size: NA; D: NA; J: TRBJ2-3; V: TRBV5-1; CDR3: CASASTDTQYF; DNA: TGCGCCAGCGCTTCCACAGATACGCAGTATTTT
size: NA; D: NA; J: TRBJ2-1; V: TRBV29-1; CDR3: CSADPRDNYNEQFF; DNA: TGCAGCGCCGACCCTCGGGACAACTACAATGAGCAGTTCTTC
size: few; D: NA; J: TRBJ1-3; V: TRBV5-8; CDR3: CASSQGWNSGNTIYF; DNA: TGTGCCAGCAGCCAGGGATGGAACTCTGGAAACACCATATATTTT
size: NA; D: NA; J: TRBJ2-7; V: TRBV6-6; CDR3: CASKVTGGSYEQYF; DNA: TGTGCCAGCAAAGTAACAGGCGGCTCCTACGAGCAGTACTTC
size: NA; D: NA; J: TRBJ2-6; V: TRBV5-1; CDR3: CASSAIGANVLTF; DNA: TGCGCCAGCAGCGCTATTGGGGCCAACGTCCTGACTTTC
size: NA; D: NA; J: TRBJ2-5; V: TRBV28; CDR3: CASGGWLGAQYF; DNA: TGTGCCAGCGGGGGGTGGTTAGGGGCCCAGTACTTC
size: NA; D: TRBD1; J: TRBJ1-5; V: TRBV5-5; CDR3: CASSLGGQGAGISNQPQHF; DNA: TGTGCCAGCAGCTTGGGGGGACAGGGGGCCGGGATAAGCAATCAGCCCCAGCATTTT
size: NA; D: TRBD2; J: TRBJ2-2; V: TRBV11-2; CDR3: CASSQLAGRTGELFF; DNA: TGTGCCAGCAGCCAATTAGCGGGGCGCACCGGGGAGCTGTTTTTT
size: NA; D: TRBD1; J: TRBJ1-4; V: TRBV7-9; CDR3: CASSLNLGGVSTNEKLFF; DNA: TGTGCCAGCAGCTTAAATTTAGGGGGCGTTTCAACTAATGAAAAACTGTTTTTT
size: many; D: TRBD1; J: TRBJ1-5; V: TRBV6-6; CDR3: CANQGDAGQPQHF; DNA: TGTGCCAACCAGGGGGACGCGGGCCAGCCCCAGCATTTT
size: NA; D: NA; J: TRBJ1-3; V: TRBV7-9; CDR3: CASSLGDSGNTIYF; DNA: TGTGCCAGCAGCTTAGGGGACTCTGGAAACACCATATATTTT
size: NA; D: NA; J: TRBJ2-2; V: TRBV7-9; CDR3: CASSFEQGSFWNTGELFF; DNA: TGTGCCAGCAGCTTTGAACAGGGCAGCTTTTGGAACACCGGGGAGCTGTTTTTT
size: NA; D: TRBD2; J: TRBJ2-5; V: TRBV2; CDR3: CASSEWGLAGAETQYF; DNA: TGTGCCAGCAGTGAATGGGGACTAGCGGGGGCAGAGACCCAGTACTTC
size: NA; D: TRBD1; J: TRBJ1-1; V: TRBV5-5; CDR3: CASSLYGTGGAFF; DNA: TGTGCCAGCAGCTTGTATGGGACAGGGGGAGCTTTCTTT
size: once; D: NA; J: TRBJ2-3; V: TRBV9; CDR3: CASSVAGNSADTQYF; DNA: TGTGCCAGCAGCGTAGCGGGAAATAGCGCAGATACGCAGTATTTT
size: few; D: NA; J: TRBJ1-5; V: TRBV6-6; CDR3: CASSQMGQPQHF; DNA: TGTGCCAGCAGCCAAATGGGTCAGCCCCAGCATTTT
size: NA; D: NA; J: TRBJ2-2; V: TRBV5-1; CDR3: CASSSGERGGELFF; DNA: TGCGCCAGCAGCTCCGGGGAGAGGGGCGGGGAGCTGTTTTTT
size: NA; D: NA; J: TRBJ2-7; V: TRBV29-1; CDR3: CSAGPTYEQYF; DNA: TGCAGCGCCGGACCGACCTACGAGCAGTACTTC
size: NA; D: TRBD2; J: TRBJ2-3; V: TRBV7-2; CDR3: CASSQPLTSSLLTDTQYF; DNA: TGTGCCAGCAGCCAACCACTGACTAGCTCCCTTCTCACAGATACGCAGTATTTT
size: NA; D: NA; J: TRBJ2-5; V: TRBV7-9; CDR3: CASSLATGPYTQETQYF; DNA: TGTGCCAGCAGCTTAGCCACCGGACCTTACACACAAGAGACCCAGTACTTC
size: NA; D: NA; J: TRBJ2-7; V: TRBV5-1; CDR3: CASQRAGIHEQYF; DNA: TGCGCCAGCCAGAGGGCAGGGATCCACGAGCAGTACTTC
size: NA; D: NA; J: TRBJ1-2; V: TRBV15; CDR3: CATSRDHRSNYGYTF; DNA: TGTGCCACCAGCAGAGATCACAGATCTAACTATGGCTACACCTTC
size: NA; D: TRBD1; J: TRBJ1-1; V: TRBV19; CDR3: CASSRAPRTGGTEAFF; DNA: TGTGCCAGTAGTAGAGCCCCTCGGACAGGGGGCACTGAAGCTTTCTTT
size: medium-sized; D: NA; J: TRBJ1-2; V: TRBV4-2; CDR3: CASSHGTVGGYTF; DNA: TGTGCCAGCAGCCATGGGACTGTGGGGGGCTACACCTTC
size: NA; D: NA; J: TRBJ1-5; V: TRBV6-1; CDR3: CASRVDRYQPQHF; DNA: TGTGCCAGCAGGGTTGACAGGTACCAGCCCCAGCATTTT
size: few; D: NA; J: TRBJ1-2; V: TRBV6-5; CDR3: CASSPSNYGYTF; DNA: TGTGCCAGCAGCCCCTCCAACTATGGCTACACCTTC